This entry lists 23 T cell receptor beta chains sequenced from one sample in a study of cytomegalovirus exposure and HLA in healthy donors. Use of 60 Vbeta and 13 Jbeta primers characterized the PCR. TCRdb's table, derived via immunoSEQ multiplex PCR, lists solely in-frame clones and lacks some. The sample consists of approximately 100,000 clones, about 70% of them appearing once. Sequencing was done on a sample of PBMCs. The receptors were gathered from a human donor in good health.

CDR3: CATSNQGYGYTF. DNA of the CDR3: TGTGCCACCAGCAATCAGGGCTATGGCTACACCTTC. This chain links TRBV15 with TRBJ1-2, with D maybe TRBD1 (5 bases). Germline CDR1 is LNHNV and CDR2 is YYDKDF (reference sequence). This CDR3 has 12 amino acids. V was pared by 4 bases and J by 4 bases, with 7 bases between.

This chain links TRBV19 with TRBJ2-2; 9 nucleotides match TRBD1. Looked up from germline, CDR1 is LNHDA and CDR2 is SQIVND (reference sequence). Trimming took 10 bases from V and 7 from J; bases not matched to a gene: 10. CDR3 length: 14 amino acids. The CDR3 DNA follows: TGTGCCACCAGCCCGGGACAGGGTATCGGGGAGCTGTTTTTT. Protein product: CATSPGQGIGELFF.

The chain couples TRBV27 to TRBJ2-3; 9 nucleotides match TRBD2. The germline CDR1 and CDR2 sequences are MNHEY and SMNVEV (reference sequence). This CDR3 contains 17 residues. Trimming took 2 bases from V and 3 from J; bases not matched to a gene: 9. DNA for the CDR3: TGTGCCAGCAGTTTAAATATGGCGGGGGGGCCTACAGATACGCAGTATTTT. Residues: CASSLNMAGGPTDTQYF.

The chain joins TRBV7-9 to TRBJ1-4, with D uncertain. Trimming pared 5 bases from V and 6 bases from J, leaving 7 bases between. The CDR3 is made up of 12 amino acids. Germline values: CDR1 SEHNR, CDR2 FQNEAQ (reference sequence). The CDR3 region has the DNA TGTGCCAGCAGCCGTACTTATGAAAAACTGTTTTTT. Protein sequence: CASSRTYEKLFF. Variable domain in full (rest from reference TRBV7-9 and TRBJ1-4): DTGVSQNPRHKITKRGQNVTFRCDPISEHNRLYWYRQTLGQGPEFLTYFQNEAQLEKSRLLSDRFSAERPKGSFSTLEIQRTEQGDSAMYLCASSRTYEKLFFGSGTQLSVL.

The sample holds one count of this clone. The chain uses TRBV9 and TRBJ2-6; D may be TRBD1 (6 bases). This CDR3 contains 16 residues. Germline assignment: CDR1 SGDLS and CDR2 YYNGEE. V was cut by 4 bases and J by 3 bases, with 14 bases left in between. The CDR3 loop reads CASSSYREFGANVLTF. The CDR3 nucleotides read TGTGCCAGCAGCTCATACAGGGAATTTGGGGCCAACGTCCTGACTTTC.

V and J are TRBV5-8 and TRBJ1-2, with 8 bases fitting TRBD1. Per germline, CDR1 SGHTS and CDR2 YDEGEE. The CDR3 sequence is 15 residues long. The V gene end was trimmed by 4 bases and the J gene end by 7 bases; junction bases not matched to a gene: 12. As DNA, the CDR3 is TGTGCCAGCAGCGCTGGACAGGGACGCGCGGGTGGCTACACCTTC. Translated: CASSAGQGRAGGYTF.

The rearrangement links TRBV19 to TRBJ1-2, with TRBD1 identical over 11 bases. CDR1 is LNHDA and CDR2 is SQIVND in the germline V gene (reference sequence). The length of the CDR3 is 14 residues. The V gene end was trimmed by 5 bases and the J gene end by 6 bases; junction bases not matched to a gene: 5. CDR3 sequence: CASSVDRGPNGYTF. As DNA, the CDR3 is TGTGCCAGTAGTGTGGACAGGGGGCCAAATGGCTACACCTTC. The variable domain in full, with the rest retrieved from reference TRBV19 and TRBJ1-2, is DGGITQSPKYLFRKEGQNVTLSCEQNLNHDAMYWYRQDPGQGLRLIYYSQIVNDFQKGDIAEGYSVSREKKESFPLTVTSAQKNPTAFYLCASSVDRGPNGYTFGSGTRLTVV.

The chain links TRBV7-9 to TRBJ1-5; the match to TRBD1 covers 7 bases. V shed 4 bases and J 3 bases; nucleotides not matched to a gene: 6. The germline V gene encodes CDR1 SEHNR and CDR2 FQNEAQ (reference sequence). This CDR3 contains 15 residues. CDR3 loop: CASSSGGRNNQPQHF. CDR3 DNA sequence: TGTGCCAGCAGCTCAGGGGGACGGAACAATCAGCCCCAGCATTTT.

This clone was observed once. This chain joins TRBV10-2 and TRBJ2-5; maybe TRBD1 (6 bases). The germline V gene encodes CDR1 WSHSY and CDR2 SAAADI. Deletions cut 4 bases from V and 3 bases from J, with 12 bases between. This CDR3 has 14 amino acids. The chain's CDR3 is CASSGPGAEETQYF. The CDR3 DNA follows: TGCGCCAGCAGTGGACCAGGGGCGGAAGAGACCCAGTACTTC.

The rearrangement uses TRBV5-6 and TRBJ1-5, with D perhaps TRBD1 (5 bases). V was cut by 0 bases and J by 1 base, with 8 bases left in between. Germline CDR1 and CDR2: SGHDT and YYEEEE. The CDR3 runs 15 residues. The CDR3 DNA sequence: TGTGCCAGCAGCTTGGTAGGGGCAAGCAATCAGCCCCAGCATTTT. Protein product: CASSLVGASNQPQHF.

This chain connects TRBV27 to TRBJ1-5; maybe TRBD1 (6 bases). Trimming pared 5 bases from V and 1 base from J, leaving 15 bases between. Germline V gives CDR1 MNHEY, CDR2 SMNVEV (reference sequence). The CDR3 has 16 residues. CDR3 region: CASSPSTGGSNQPQHF. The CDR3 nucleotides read TGTGCCAGCAGTCCCTCGACAGGCGGAAGCAATCAGCCCCAGCATTTT.

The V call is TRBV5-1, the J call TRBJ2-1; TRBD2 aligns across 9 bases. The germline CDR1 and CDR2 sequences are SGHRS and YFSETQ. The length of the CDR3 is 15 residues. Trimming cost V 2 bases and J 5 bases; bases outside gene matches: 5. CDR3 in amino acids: CASSFTGTSHNEQFF. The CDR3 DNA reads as TGCGCCAGCAGCTTCACTGGGACTAGCCACAATGAGCAGTTCTTC.

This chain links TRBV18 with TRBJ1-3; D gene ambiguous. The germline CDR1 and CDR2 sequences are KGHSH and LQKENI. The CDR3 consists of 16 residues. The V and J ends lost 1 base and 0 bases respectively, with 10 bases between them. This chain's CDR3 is CASSPQHMNSGNTIYF. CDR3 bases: TGTGCCAGCTCACCACAACATATGAACTCTGGAAACACCATATATTTT.

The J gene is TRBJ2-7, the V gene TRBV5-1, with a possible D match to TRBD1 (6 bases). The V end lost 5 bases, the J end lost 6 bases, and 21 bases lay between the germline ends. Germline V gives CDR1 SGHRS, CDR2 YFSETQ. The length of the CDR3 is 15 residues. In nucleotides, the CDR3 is TGCGCCAGCAGTCCCGACCCGACAGGTCCATCCGAGCAGTACTTC. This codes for CASSPDPTGPSEQYF.

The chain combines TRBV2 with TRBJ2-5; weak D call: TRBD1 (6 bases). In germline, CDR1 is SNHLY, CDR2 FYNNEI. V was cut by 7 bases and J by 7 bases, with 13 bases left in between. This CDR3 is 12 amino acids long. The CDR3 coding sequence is TGTGCCAGCACAGGGGATGTTGTGACCCAGTACTTC. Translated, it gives CASTGDVVTQYF. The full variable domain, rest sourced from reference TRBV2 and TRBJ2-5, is EPEVTQTPSHQVTQMGQEVILRCVPISNHLYFYWYRQILGQKVEFLVSFYNNEISEKSEIFDDQFSVERPDGSNFTLKIRSTKLEDSAMYFCASTGDVVTQYFGPGTRLLVL.

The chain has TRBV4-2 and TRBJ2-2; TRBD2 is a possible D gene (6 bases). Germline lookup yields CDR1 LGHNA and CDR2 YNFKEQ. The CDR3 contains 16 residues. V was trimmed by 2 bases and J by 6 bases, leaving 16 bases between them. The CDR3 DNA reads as TGTGCCAGCAGCCAAACCGGGGGATCTCTAGCCGGGGAGCTGTTTTTT. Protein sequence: CASSQTGGSLAGELFF.

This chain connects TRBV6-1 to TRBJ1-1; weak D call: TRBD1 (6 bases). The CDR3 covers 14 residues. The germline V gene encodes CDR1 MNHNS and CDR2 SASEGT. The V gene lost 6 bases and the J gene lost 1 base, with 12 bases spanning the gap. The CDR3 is CASSYRAANTEAFF. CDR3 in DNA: TGTGCCAGCAGCTACAGGGCGGCGAACACTGAAGCTTTCTTT.

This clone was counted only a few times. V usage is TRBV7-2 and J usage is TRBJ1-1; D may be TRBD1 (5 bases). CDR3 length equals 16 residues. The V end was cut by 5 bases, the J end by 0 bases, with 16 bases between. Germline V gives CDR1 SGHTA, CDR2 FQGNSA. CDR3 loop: CASSPDWGRVNTEAFF. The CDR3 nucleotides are TGTGCCAGCAGCCCAGATTGGGGCAGGGTGAACACTGAAGCTTTCTTT.

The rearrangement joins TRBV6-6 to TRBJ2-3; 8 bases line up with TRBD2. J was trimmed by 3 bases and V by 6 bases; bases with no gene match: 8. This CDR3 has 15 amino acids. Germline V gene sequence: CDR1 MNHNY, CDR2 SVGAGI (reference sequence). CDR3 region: CASSVGGAGTDTQYF. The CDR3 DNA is TGTGCCAGCAGCGTCGGGGGGGCGGGAACAGATACGCAGTATTTT.

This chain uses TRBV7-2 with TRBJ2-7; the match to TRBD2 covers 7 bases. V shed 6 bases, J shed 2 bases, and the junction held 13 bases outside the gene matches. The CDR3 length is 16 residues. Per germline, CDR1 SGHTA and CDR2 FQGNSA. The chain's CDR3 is CASSSRSSGDTYEQYF. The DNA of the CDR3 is TGTGCCAGCAGTTCTCGGTCTAGCGGAGATACCTACGAGCAGTACTTC.

The CDR3 nucleotides are TGTGCCAGCAGTGCGTCATCAGGGACAGTCCTAGCCAAAAACATTCAGTACTTC. Its translation is CASSASSGTVLAKNIQYF. V usage is TRBV6-1 and J usage is TRBJ2-4; 7 positions agree with TRBD1. This CDR3 comprises 18 residues. V dropped 4 bases and J dropped 0; count of bases not matched to a gene: 12. The germline gives CDR1 MNHNS, CDR2 SASEGT.

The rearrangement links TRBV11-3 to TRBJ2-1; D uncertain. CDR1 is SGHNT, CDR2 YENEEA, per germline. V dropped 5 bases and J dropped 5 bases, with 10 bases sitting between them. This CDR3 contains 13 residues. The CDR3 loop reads CASSPRVDNEQFF. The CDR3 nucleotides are TGTGCCAGCAGCCCCCGGGTAGACAATGAGCAGTTCTTC.

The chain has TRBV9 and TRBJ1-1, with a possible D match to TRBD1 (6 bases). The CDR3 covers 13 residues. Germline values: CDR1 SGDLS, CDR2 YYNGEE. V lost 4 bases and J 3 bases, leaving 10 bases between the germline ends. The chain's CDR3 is CASSLTGYTEAFF. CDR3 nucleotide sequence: TGTGCCAGCAGCCTAACAGGGTACACTGAAGCTTTCTTT.